The subject of this entry is one T cell receptor (beta chain). The record originates from a study of preoperative IRX-2 immunotherapy in early breast cancer. Repertoires were generated with immunoSEQ multiplex PCR, while TCRdb's copy carries only in-frame clones and drops some. The table shows roughly 26,000 clones, with 85% to 90% occurring only once. The CDR3 has 14 residues. The treatment is: preoperative locoregional IRX-2 cytokine immunotherapy. This phase Ib study tested locoregional IRX-2 cytokine immunotherapy given before surgery. Here the sequenced sample was tumor tissue, taken after IRX-2 immunotherapy. The receptor was derived from a human donor with breast cancer. V is TRBV21-1 and J is TRBJ1-1. TRBV21-1 is a known pseudogene. For the CDR3, the DNA is TGTGCCAGCAGCACGGACCCACTGGAGGGTGAAGCTTTCTTT. As protein: CASSTDPLEGEAFF.